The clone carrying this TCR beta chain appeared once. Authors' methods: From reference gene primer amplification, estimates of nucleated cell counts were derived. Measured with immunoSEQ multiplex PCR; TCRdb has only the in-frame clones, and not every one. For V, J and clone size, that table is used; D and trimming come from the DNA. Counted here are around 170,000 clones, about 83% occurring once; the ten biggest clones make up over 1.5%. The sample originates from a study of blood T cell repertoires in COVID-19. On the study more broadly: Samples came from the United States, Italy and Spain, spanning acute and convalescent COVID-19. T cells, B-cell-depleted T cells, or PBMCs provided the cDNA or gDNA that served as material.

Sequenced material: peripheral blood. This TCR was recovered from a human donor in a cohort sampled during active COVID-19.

The CDR3 bases are TGTGCCAGCAGCTTAGAGGGCGTCAGGGGCTCTGGAAACACCATATATTTT. Translation gives CASSLEGVRGSGNTIYF. The chain combines TRBV11-2 with TRBJ1-3, with D perhaps matching TRBD1 (6 bases). The CDR3 is made up of 17 amino acids. The ends were cut back, 0 bases at V and 0 bases at J, with 12 bases in the middle. CDR1 SGHAT and CDR2 FQNNGV come from the germline V gene.